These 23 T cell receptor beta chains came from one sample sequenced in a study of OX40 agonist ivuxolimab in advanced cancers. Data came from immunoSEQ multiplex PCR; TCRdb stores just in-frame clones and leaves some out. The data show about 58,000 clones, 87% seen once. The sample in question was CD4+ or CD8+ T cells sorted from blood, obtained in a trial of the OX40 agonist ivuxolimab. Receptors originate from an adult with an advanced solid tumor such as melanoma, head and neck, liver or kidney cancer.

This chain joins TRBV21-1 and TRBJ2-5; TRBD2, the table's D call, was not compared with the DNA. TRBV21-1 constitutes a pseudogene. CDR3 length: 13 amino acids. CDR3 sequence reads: CASSKGRSETQYF. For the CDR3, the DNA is TGTGCCAGCAGCAAAGGGAGATCAGAGACCCAGTACTTC.

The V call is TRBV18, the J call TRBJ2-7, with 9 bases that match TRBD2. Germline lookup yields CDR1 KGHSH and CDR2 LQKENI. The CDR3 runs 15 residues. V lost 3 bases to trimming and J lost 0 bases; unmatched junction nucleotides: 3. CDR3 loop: CASSPSAGGSYEQYF. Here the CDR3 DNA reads TGTGCCAGCTCACCGTCAGCGGGAGGCTCCTACGAGCAGTACTTC.

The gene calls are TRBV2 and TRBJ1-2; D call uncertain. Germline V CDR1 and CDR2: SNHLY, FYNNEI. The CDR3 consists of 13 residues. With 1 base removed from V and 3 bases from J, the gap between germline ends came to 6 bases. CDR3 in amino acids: CASSEVQHYGYTF. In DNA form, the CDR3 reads TGTGCCAGCAGTGAAGTACAGCACTATGGCTACACCTTC.

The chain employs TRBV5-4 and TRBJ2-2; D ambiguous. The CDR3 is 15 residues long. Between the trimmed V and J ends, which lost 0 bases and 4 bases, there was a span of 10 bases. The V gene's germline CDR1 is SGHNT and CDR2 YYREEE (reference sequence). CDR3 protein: CASSLAAGFTGELFF. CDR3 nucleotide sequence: TGTGCCAGCAGCTTGGCCGCTGGTTTCACCGGGGAGCTGTTTTTT.

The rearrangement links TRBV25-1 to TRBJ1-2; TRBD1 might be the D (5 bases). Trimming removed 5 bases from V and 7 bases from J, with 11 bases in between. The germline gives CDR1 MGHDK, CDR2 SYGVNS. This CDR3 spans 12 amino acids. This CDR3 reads CASSPGGGGYTF. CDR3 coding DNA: TGTGCCAGCAGTCCGGGGGGTGGTGGCTACACCTTC.

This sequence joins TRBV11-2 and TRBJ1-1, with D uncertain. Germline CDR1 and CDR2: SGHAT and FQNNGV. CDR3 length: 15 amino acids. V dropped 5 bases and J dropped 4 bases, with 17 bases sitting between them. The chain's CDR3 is CASSQSWGGSTEAFF. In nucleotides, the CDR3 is TGTGCCAGCAGCCAATCTTGGGGAGGGAGCACTGAAGCTTTCTTT.

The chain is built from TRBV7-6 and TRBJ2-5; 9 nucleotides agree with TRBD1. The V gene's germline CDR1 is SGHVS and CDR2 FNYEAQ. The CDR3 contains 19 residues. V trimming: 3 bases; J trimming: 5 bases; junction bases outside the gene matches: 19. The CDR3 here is CASSFAKIRDRDVGETQYF. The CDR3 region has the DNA TGTGCCAGCAGCTTCGCCAAAATCCGGGACAGGGATGTAGGGGAGACCCAGTACTTC.

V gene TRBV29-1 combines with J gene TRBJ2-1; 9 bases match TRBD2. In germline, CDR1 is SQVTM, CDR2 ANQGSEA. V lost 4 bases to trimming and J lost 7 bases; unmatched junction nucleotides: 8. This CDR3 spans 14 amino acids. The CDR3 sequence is CSVAERGAANEQFF. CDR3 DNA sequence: TGCAGCGTTGCGGAGCGGGGGGCTGCAAATGAGCAGTTCTTC.

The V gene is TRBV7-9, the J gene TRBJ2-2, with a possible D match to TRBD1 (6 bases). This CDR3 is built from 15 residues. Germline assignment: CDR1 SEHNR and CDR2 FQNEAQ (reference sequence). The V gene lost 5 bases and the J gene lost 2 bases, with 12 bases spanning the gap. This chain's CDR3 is CASSSTGTNTGELFF. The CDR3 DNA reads TGTGCCAGCAGCAGTACCGGGACAAACACCGGGGAGCTGTTTTTT.

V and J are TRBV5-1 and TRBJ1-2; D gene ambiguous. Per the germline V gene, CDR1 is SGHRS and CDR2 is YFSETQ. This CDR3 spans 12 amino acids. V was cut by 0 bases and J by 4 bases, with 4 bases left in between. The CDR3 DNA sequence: TGCGCCAGCAGCTTGGCCAGCTATGGCTACACCTTC. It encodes CASSLASYGYTF.

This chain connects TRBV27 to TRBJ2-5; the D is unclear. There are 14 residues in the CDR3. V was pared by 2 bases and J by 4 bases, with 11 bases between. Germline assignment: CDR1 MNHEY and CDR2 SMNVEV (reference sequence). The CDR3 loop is CASSLSSPGETQYF. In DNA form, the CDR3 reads TGTGCCAGCAGTTTAAGTAGTCCAGGAGAGACCCAGTACTTC.

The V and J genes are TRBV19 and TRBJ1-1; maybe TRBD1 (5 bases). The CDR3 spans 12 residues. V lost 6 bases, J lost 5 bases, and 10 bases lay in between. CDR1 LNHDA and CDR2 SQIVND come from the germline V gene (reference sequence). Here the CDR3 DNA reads TGTGCCAGTAGGTCCCGACAGACTGAAGCTTTCTTT. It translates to CASRSRQTEAFF. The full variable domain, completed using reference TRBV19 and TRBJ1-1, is DGGITQSPKYLFRKEGQNVTLSCEQNLNHDAMYWYRQDPGQGLRLIYYSQIVNDFQKGDIAEGYSVSREKKESFPLTVTSAQKNPTAFYLCASRSRQTEAFFGQGTRLTVV.

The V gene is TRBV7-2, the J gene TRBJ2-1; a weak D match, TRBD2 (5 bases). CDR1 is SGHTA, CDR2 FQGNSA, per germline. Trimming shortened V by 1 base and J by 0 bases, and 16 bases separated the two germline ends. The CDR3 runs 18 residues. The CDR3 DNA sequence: TGTGCCAGCAGCTTAGGAATGGCGGGCAGACGCTCCTACAATGAGCAGTTCTTC. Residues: CASSLGMAGRRSYNEQFF.

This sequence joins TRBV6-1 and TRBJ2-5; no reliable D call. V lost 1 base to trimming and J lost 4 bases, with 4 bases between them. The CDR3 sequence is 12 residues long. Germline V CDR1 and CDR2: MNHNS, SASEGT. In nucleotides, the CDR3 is TGTGCCAGCAGTGAAGGGATAGAGACCCAGTACTTC. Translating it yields CASSEGIETQYF.

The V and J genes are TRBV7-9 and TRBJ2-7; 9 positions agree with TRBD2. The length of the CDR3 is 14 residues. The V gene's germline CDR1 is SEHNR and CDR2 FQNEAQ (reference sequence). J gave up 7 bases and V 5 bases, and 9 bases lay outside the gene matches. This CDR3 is CASSHSGSVGEQYF. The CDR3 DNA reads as TGTGCCAGCAGCCATAGCGGGAGTGTAGGAGAGCAGTACTTC.

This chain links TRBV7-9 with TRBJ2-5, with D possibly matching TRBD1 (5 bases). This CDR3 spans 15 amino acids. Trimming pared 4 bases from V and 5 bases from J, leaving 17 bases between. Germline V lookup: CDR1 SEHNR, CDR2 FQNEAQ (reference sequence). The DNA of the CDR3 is TGTGCCAGCAGCTATGGGGCTAGTTCATCGGAGACCCAGTACTTC. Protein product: CASSYGASSSETQYF.

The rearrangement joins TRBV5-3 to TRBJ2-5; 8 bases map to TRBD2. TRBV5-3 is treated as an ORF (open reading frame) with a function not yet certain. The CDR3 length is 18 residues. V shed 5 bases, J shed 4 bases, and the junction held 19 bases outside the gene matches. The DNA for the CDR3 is TGTGCCAGAAGTTACCCTAGGCCAGCGGGAGAGGTCGTAGAGACCCAGTACTTC. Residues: CARSYPRPAGEVVETQYF.

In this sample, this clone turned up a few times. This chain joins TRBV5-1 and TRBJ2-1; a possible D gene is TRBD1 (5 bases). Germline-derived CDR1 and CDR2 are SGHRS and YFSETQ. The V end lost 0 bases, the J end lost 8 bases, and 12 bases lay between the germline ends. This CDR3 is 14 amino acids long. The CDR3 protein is CASSLETANDEQFF. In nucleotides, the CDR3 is TGCGCCAGCAGCTTGGAGACAGCTAACGATGAGCAGTTCTTC.

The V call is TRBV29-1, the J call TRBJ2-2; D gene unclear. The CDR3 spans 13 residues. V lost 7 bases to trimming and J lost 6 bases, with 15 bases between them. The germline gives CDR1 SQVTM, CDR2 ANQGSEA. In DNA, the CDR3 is TGCAGCGCACTATCCGGGCGAGCCGGGGAGCTGTTTTTT. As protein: CSALSGRAGELFF.

CDR3 loop: CASTRLGDHGEQYF. In DNA form, the CDR3 reads TGTGCCAGCACCAGATTGGGGGACCATGGTGAGCAGTACTTC. V usage is TRBV6-1 and J usage is TRBJ2-7, with D perhaps TRBD1 or TRBD2 (5 bases each). V was cut by 7 bases and J by 7 bases, with 20 bases left in between. From germline, CDR1 is MNHNS and CDR2 SASEGT. This CDR3 region has 14 residues.

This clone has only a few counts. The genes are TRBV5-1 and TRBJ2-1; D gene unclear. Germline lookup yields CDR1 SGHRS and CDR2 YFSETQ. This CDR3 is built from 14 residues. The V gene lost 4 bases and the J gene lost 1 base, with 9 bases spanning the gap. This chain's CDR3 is CASSLTNSYNEQFF. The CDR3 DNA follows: TGCGCCAGCAGCCTAACCAATTCCTACAATGAGCAGTTCTTC.

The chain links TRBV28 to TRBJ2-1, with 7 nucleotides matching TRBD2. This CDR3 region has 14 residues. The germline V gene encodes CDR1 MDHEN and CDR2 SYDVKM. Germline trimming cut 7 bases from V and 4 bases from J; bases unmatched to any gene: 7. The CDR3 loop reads CASTKAGSYNEQFF. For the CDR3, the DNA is TGTGCCAGCACCAAAGCGGGAAGTTACAATGAGCAGTTCTTC.

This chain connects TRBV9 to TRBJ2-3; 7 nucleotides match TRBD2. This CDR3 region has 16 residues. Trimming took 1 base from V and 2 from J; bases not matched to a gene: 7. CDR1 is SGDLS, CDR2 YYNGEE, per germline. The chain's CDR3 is CASSVIGSGTTDTQYF. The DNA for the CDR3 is TGTGCCAGCAGCGTAATAGGCAGCGGGACCACAGATACGCAGTATTTT.